This T cell receptor (beta chain) originates from a study of OX40 agonist ivuxolimab in advanced cancers. Turning to the overall study: Ivuxolimab, which targeted the costimulatory receptor OX40 (CD134), was an agonistic, fully human IgG2 monoclonal antibody. Partial responses occurred in three dose-escalation patients, of whom one had hepatocellular carcinoma and two had cutaneous melanoma. Peripheral TCRbeta sequencing aimed to test whether ivuxolimab altered TCR sequence diversity and caused clonal T-cell expansion. Intravenous ivuxolimab was administered to patients every 2 weeks at six dose levels: 0.01, 0.1, 0.3, 1.5, 3 and 10 mg/kg. Patients were allowed to have had prior anti-PD-1, anti-PD-L1 or anti-CTLA-4 therapy, and more than 35% of the dose-escalation patients had been treated with checkpoint inhibitors. Of the approximately 50 dose-escalation patients, hepatocellular carcinoma was present in around 20, melanoma in roughly 15, renal cell carcinoma in 9 and head and neck cancer in 9. The paper reports the monotherapy dose-escalation portion (N = 52 patients) of the phase I ivuxolimab trial. The dose-escalation cohort was over 70% male with a mean age of about 60 years, ranging from about 23 to 85. The study at large found these results: The antigen specificity of the peripheral T cells that underwent clonal expansion was not determined. In the 0.1-3.0 mg/kg groups, partial responders had among the lowest normalized peripheral clonal expansion, particularly in CD8+ T cells. Low levels of normalized T-cell clonal expansion were also seen in some patients who did not respond. After ivuxolimab, CD8+ T cells had more expanded clones than CD4+ T cells on average. At doses from 0.1 to 3.0 mg/kg, clonal expansion was seen in both CD4+ and CD8+ blood T cells between baseline and week 6.

CDR1 and CDR2 are drawn from the germline V gene: MNHEY, SVGAGI. V is shortened by 5 bases, J by 6 bases, and the region joining them spans 7 bases. The CDR3 goes from the cysteine to the phenylalanine over 11 residues. Just the 33-base CDR3 DNA is kept, in frame starting at base 1. On this clone itself: Its antigen has not been determined. One base away there is no much larger clone; base qualities are not given.

Genomic DNA was isolated from the sorted cells so that the TCRbeta CDR3 region could be sequenced. TCRbeta CDR3 regions were sequenced using the immunoSEQ Assay. The table comes from immuneACCESS by way of TCRdb, which keeps in-frame sequences with V and J called. Part of the clones is missing from these tables; in studies checked, under half for an unresolved V gene and the rest for unknown reasons. Here the sample has tens of thousands of clones; about nine tenths occur a single time. About 0.57% of the sample lies in the top ten. Patients with autoimmune disease history or receiving systemic immunosuppression were excluded from the trial. Peripheral blood for TCR sequencing was collected from all dose cohorts at baseline, on cycle 4 day 1, and on cycle 7 day 1. Samples were obtained from an open-label, multicenter, first-in-human phase I dose-escalation trial of ivuxolimab. Adults with locally advanced or metastatic melanoma, renal cell carcinoma, hepatocellular carcinoma or head and neck squamous cell carcinoma were enrolled in the trial. CD4+ and CD8+ T cells were sorted separately from peripheral blood before TCR sequencing.

The sequence is built from TRBV6-5 and TRBJ1-1; the D gene is not confidently resolved. This sequence originates from an adult with an advanced solid tumor such as melanoma, head and neck, liver or kidney cancer. This material consisted of CD4+ or CD8+ T cells sorted from blood, taken in a trial of the OX40 agonist ivuxolimab. The DNA sequence reads TGTGCCAGCAGTCGGAAGTCTGAAGCTTTCTTT. Protein translation: CASSRKSEAFF.